This is a list of T cell receptor beta chains from one sample in a study of blood T cell repertoires in COVID-19. Profiling relied on immunoSEQ multiplex PCR, and the TCRdb table lists in-frame clones only, not all of them. The sample carries around 250,000 clones, 80% to 95% recorded once. The sample comprised PBMCs or T cells enriched from blood (not recorded which). These receptors came from a man in his forties who had been exposed to COVID-19. Each CDR3 is given with its conserved first and last residue. The D gene is left open where the match is weak. Size tells how often a clone was seen (once, few, many) or the class of an expanded clone, and some rows leave it out.

>.|TRBV4-1|TRBJ2-7|.
CASSHARASGVEQYF
TGCGCCAGCAGCCACGCTCGGGCTTCAGGGGTCGAGCAGTACTTC
>.|TRBV11-2|TRBJ1-1|.
CASSPLLGFGNTEAFF
TGTGCCAGCAGCCCCCTCTTGGGCTTCGGGAACACTGAAGCTTTCTTT
>.|TRBV19|TRBJ1-6|.
CASSPLQGNYSPLHF
TGTGCCAGTAGTCCTTTACAGGGAAATTATTCACCCCTCCACTTT
>.|TRBV7-9|TRBJ2-5|.
CASSASEGQQETQYF
TGTGCCAGCAGCGCATCGGAAGGACAGCAAGAGACCCAGTACTTC
>TRBD1|TRBV14|TRBJ2-7|once
CASSPRTGGKHEQYF
TGTGCCAGCAGCCCCCGGACAGGGGGCAAGCACGAGCAGTACTTC
>.|TRBV7-9|TRBJ1-2|.
CASSMQRGETGYTF
TGTGCCAGCAGCATGCAGCGGGGGGAAACTGGCTACACCTTC
>.|TRBV30|TRBJ2-7|.
CAWSWFLRGSSYEQYF
TGTGCCTGGAGTTGGTTCCTCCGAGGCAGCTCCTACGAGCAGTACTTC
>.|TRBV7-9|TRBJ1-1|.
CASSSGGEAAFF
TGTGCCAGCAGCTCTGGGGGGGAGGCCGCTTTCTTT
>.|TRBV5-1|TRBJ1-2|.
CASSLDGRTNYGYTF
TGCGCCAGCAGCTTGGATGGGAGAACTAACTATGGCTACACCTTC
>TRBD2|TRBV27|TRBJ2-3|.
CASSLSLAGTDTQYF
TGTGCCAGCAGTTTAAGTCTAGCGGGGACAGATACGCAGTATTTT
>.|TRBV19|TRBJ2-7|.
CASTPGWQPYEQYF
TGTGCCAGTACCCCGGGGTGGCAGCCCTACGAGCAGTACTTC
>TRBD1|TRBV19|TRBJ2-3|.
CASSKTDRGSDTQYF
TGTGCCAGTAGTAAAACAGACAGGGGCTCAGATACGCAGTATTTT
>TRBD2|TRBV11-2|TRBJ2-1|.
CASSRTSGSKYNEQFF
TGTGCCAGCAGCCGGACTAGCGGGAGTAAATACAATGAGCAGTTCTTC
>.|TRBV6-4|TRBJ1-5|.
CASSEQGGNQPQHF
TGTGCCAGCAGTGAACAGGGCGGGAATCAGCCCCAGCATTTT
>TRBD1|TRBV15|TRBJ1-2|.
CATSIPGQGYGYTF
TGTGCCACCAGCATCCCGGGACAGGGCTATGGCTACACCTTC
>TRBD1|TRBV7-9|TRBJ2-2|.
CASSEGQVITGELFF
TGTGCCAGCAGCGAAGGACAGGTCATCACCGGGGAGCTGTTTTTT
>.|TRBV19|TRBJ2-7|.
CASSSPGEYEQYF
TGTGCCAGTAGCTCCCCGGGGGAATACGAGCAGTACTTC
>TRBD2|TRBV3-1/TRBV3-2|TRBJ2-3|.
CASRKAGYTDTQYF
TGTGCCAGCAGAAAAGCGGGGTACACAGATACGCAGTATTTT
>.|TRBV11-2|TRBJ2-2|.
CASSFGGGSLAGELFF
TGTGCCAGCAGCTTCGGGGGCGGGAGTTTGGCCGGGGAGCTGTTTTTT
>.|TRBV5-1|TRBJ2-7|once
CASSLGGNRGAYEQYF
TGCGCCAGCAGCTTGGGGGGTAATCGGGGTGCCTACGAGCAGTACTTC
>.|TRBV18|TRBJ2-2|.
CASSPPPGSGELFF
TGTGCCAGCTCACCACCGCCAGGGTCCGGGGAGCTGTTTTTT
>.|TRBV12-3/TRBV12-4|TRBJ1-1|.
CASSGTFEAFF
TGTGCCAGCAGTGGGACATTTGAAGCTTTCTTT
>.|TRBV28|TRBJ2-7|.
CASSQPGYEQYF
TGTGCCAGCAGCCAGCCGGGATACGAGCAGTACTTC
>.|TRBV3-1/TRBV3-2|TRBJ1-2|.
CASSQLPRDGYTF
TGTGCCAGCAGCCAACTACCCCGGGATGGCTACACCTTC
>TRBD1|TRBV11-2|TRBJ1-2|.
CASSPIKTGRFYGYTF
TGTGCCAGCAGCCCAATAAAGACAGGGAGATTTTATGGCTACACCTTC
>.|TRBV19|TRBJ1-5|.
CASSVLGDQPQHF
TGTGCCAGTAGTGTCCTGGGCGATCAGCCCCAGCATTTT
>.|TRBV5-5|TRBJ2-2|few
CASSLPRPPGELFF
TGTGCCAGCAGCTTGCCGAGGCCCCCCGGGGAGCTGTTTTTT
>.|TRBV6-5|TRBJ2-3|.
CASTTSTTSTDTQYF
TGTGCCAGCACCACCTCGACAACTAGCACAGATACGCAGTATTTT
>TRBD2|TRBV5-1|TRBJ2-1|.
CASSSPKREGSYNEQFF
TGCGCCAGCAGCTCCCCTAAGAGGGAGGGATCCTACAATGAGCAGTTCTTC
>TRBD1|TRBV7-2|TRBJ1-4|.
CASSQDRGNEKLFF
TGTGCCAGCAGCCAAGACAGGGGAAATGAAAAACTGTTTTTT
>.|TRBV27|TRBJ2-1|.
CASKKEGLSYNEQFF
TGTGCCAGCAAGAAAGAGGGACTCTCCTACAATGAGCAGTTCTTC
>TRBD1|TRBV7-9|TRBJ1-2|.
CASSLSGGGYTF
TGTGCCAGCAGCTTATCAGGGGGTGGCTACACCTTC
>.|TRBV9|TRBJ1-3|.
CASSGSDSGNTIYF
TGTGCCAGCAGCGGGAGCGACTCTGGAAACACCATATATTTT
>TRBD1|TRBV9|TRBJ2-1|.
CASSVTGVTQFF
TGTGCCAGCAGCGTGACAGGGGTGACGCAGTTCTTC
>.|TRBV28|TRBJ1-2|.
CASSLFNYGYTF
TGTGCCAGCAGTCTCTTTAACTATGGCTACACCTTC
>.|TRBV11-2|TRBJ1-5|.
CASSLRGTSNQPQHF
TGTGCCAGCAGCTTACGGGGAACCAGCAATCAGCCCCAGCATTTT
>TRBD1|TRBV5-1|TRBJ1-2|.
CASSLGQGTNYGYTF
TGCGCCAGCAGCTTGGGACAGGGGACTAACTATGGCTACACCTTC
>TRBD2|TRBV6-5|TRBJ2-2|.
CASSYLPLADTGELFF
TGTGCCAGCAGTTATTTACCCCTAGCGGACACCGGGGAGCTGTTTTTT
>TRBD1|TRBV5-4|TRBJ1-1|.
CASSPGQVTEAFF
TGTGCCAGCAGCCCGGGACAGGTCACTGAAGCTTTCTTT
>TRBD2|TRBV6-6|TRBJ2-2|.
CASSFSRTSGRPLNTGELFF
TGTGCCAGCAGCTTCAGTCGGACTAGCGGGAGACCCCTGAACACCGGGGAGCTGTTTTTT
>TRBD1|TRBV11-2|TRBJ2-3|.
CASSTGTGEMVTDTQYF
TGTGCCAGCAGCACCGGGACAGGGGAGATGGTTACAGATACGCAGTATTTT
>TRBD2|TRBV4-1|TRBJ2-3|few
CASSQDAGGLFSTDTQYF
TGCGCCAGCAGCCAAGACGCGGGAGGGCTTTTCAGCACAGATACGCAGTATTTT
>TRBD1|TRBV24-1|TRBJ2-7|.
CATSENLPGQRSYEQYF
TGTGCCACCAGTGAAAACCTGCCGGGACAGAGGTCCTACGAGCAGTACTTC
>TRBD1|TRBV11-1|TRBJ1-1|.
CASSGWTGGNGTEAFF
TGTGCCAGCAGCGGTTGGACAGGGGGCAACGGCACTGAAGCTTTCTTT
>.|TRBV13|TRBJ2-5|.
CASRRLSGNQETQYF
TGTGCCAGCCGCCGTCTTAGCGGAAATCAAGAGACCCAGTACTTC